This T cell receptor (beta chain) was recorded in a study of shared clonotypes between healthy human individuals. Sequencing was at deep level. In the study's own analysis: Filtering of immunoSEQ junctional sequences could not match full-length read filtering. The repertoire was sequenced with immunoSEQ multiplex PCR; TCRdb's copy has only in-frame clones and lacks some. Clone size and V and J calls were adopted from that table, with D and trimming inferred from the DNA. The sample lists more than 2,000,000 clones, 80% to 95% occurring once. The V end lost 6 bases, the J end lost 5 bases, and 11 bases lay between the germline ends. Germline assignment: CDR1 MNHEY and CDR2 SMNVEV (reference sequence). CDR3 size: 13 residues. Concerning this clone itself: Its antigen is not known.

Study-level points and caveats: Generation probability values for non-shared clonotypes were lower than those for clonotypes shared by all four donors. An expected dependence of interdonor clonotype sharing on sequencing depth was noted.

The clonotype comes from a man between 18 and 29 years old in good health. Some clones in this sample may be carry-over from other donors' samples. Sequencing input: naive CD4+ T cells from PBMCs. Indicated subset: CD45RA+ positively selected. V usage is TRBV27 and J usage is TRBJ1-5; weak D call: TRBD1 (5 bases). The CDR3 region has the DNA TGTGCCAGCAGAGGGGAAGGGTATCAGCCCCAGCATTTT. Protein product: CASRGEGYQPQHF.